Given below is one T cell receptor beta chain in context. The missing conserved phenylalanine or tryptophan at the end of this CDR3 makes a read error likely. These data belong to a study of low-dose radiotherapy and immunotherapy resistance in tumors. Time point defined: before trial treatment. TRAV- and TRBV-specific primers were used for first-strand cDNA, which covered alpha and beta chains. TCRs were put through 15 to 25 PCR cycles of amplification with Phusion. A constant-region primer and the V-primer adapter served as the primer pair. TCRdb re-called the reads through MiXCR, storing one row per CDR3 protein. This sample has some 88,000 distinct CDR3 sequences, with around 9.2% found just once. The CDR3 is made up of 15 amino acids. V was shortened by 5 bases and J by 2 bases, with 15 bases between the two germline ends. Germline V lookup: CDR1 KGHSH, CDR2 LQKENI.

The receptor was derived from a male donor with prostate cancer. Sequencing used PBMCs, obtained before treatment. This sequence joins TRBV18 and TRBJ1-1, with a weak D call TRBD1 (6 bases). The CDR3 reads CASSLSGAPNTEAFL. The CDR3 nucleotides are TGTGCCAGCTCATTATCAGGGGCTCCCAACACTGAAGCTTTCTTA.